Below, one T cell receptor beta chain is given with its context. The data belong to a study of shared clonotypes between healthy human individuals. The germline V gene encodes CDR1 PRHDT and CDR2 FYEKMQ (reference sequence). Trimming cost V 1 base and J 0 bases, with 13 bases left between them. The CDR3 contains 17 residues. The assay was immunoSEQ multiplex PCR, and TCRdb's table has in-frame clones only and misses some. The sample comprises about 600,000 clones, around 97% of which are singletons, and roughly 0.055% rests with the top ten. This TCR derives from a woman aged 25 to 39 in good health. This chain links TRBV13 with TRBJ2-1; D is possibly TRBD1 or TRBD2 (5 bases each). The sequencing input was naive CD4+ T cells sorted from blood. Subset in this sample: CD45RA+ positively selected. This CDR3 reads CASSLETGPRSYNEQFF. DNA of the CDR3: TGTGCCAGCAGCTTAGAAACGGGACCCCGCTCCTACAATGAGCAGTTCTTC.